This is a list of T cell receptor beta chains from one sample in a study of T cells in Graves' hyperthyroidism and ophthalmopathy. TCRdb analysed the multiplex PCR reads with MiXCR anew, one entry per CDR3 protein. The sample contains hundreds of thousands of distinct CDR3 sequences, approximately 26% of which appear only once. Sequencing input: blood. Source of these receptors: a man aged 40-55 years with Graves' hyperthyroidism that later progressed to Graves' ophthalmopathy. The conserved cysteine and the conserved F or W are not part of the CDR3 here. Fields, in order: J gene, V gene, CDR3 protein.

>TRBJ2-4|TRBV20-1
SALGLAQNIQY
>TRBJ1-1|TRBV11-2
ASSLGVGRGATEAF
>TRBJ2-2|TRBV7-2
ASSLVTGRSGELF
>TRBJ2-5|TRBV28
ASSPTDDQETQY
>TRBJ1-1|TRBV12-3/TRBV12-4
ASSLDHMNTEAF
>TRBJ2-5|TRBV19
ASSPLASTETQY
>TRBJ1-5|TRBV12-3/TRBV12-4
ASSGQFSNQPQH
>TRBJ1-1|TRBV30
AWRFGDLNTEAF
>TRBJ2-5|TRBV20-1
SARDTRRGETQY
>TRBJ1-2|TRBV6-1
ASSPGWTANYGYT
>TRBJ1-1|TRBV28
ASSSPPGNTEAF
>TRBJ1-1|TRBV10-3
AIRQTRDSGAAEAF
>TRBJ2-6|TRBV14
ASRNSGANVLT
>TRBJ2-4|TRBV28
ASSEQGGVTKNIQY
>TRBJ2-7|TRBV6-1
ASSEYGYEQY
>TRBJ2-5|TRBV19
ASSTGLAGGGETQY
>TRBJ2-2|TRBV12-3/TRBV12-4
ASIPGQGTGELF
>TRBJ2-5|TRBV6-2/TRBV6-3
ASSPEVGETQY
>TRBJ2-7|TRBV27
ASSLSWPTAGYEQY
>TRBJ2-5|TRBV24-1
ATSDPDGRETQY
>TRBJ2-7|TRBV27
ASSLVAGAYEQY
>TRBJ2-7|TRBV28
ATYRRGVYEQY
>TRBJ2-7|TRBV6-2/TRBV6-3
ASSYPERQGDIYEQY
>TRBJ2-7|TRBV11-1
ASSLEASYEQY
>TRBJ1-1|TRBV2
ASSELGARNTEAF
>TRBJ1-2|TRBV30
AWSPPNTYGYT
>TRBJ2-5|TRBV12-3/TRBV12-4
ASSSNQRETQY
>TRBJ1-3|TRBV29-1
SVREGSGNTIY
>TRBJ1-2|TRBV24-1
ATSDRIDYGYT
>TRBJ2-5|TRBV28
ASMSRDGQETQY